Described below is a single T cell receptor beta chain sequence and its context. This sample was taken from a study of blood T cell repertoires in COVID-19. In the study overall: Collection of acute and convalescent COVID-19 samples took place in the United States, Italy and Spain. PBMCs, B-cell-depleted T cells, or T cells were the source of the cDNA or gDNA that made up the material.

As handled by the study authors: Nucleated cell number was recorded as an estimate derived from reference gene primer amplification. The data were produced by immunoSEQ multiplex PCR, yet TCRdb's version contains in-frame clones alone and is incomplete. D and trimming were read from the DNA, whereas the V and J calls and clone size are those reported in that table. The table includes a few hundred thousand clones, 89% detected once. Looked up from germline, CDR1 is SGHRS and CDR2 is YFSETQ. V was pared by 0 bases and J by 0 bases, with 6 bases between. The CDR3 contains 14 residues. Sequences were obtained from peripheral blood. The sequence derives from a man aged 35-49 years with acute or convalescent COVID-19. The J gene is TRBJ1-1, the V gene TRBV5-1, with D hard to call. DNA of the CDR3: TGCGCCAGCAGCTTGGGATCAGTGAACACTGAAGCTTTCTTT. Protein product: CASSLGSVNTEAFF. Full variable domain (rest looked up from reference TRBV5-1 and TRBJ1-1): KAGVTQTPRYLIKTRGQQVTLSCSPISGHRSVSWYQQTPGQGLQFLFEYFSETQRNKGNFPGRFSGRQFSNSRSEMNVSTLELGDSALYLCASSLGSVNTEAFFGQGTRLTVV.